This T cell receptor beta chain derives from a study of cytomegalovirus exposure and HLA in healthy donors. Study-wide context: A data release that came early held approximately 85 million unique TCRs from HLA-typed donors.

Turning to this clone: What it binds is not known.

Study-level points and caveats: Researchers catalogued some 160 TCR beta chains as cytomegalovirus-associated. Several top significant clusters appeared, in a later analysis, to be linked to common viral pathogens.

PCR involved 60 Vbeta and 13 Jbeta primers. Sequencing was performed with immunoSEQ multiplex PCR; in TCRdb, only in-frame clones are kept and a portion is missing. This table has roughly 130,000 clones, roughly 87% appearing once. This CDR3 is 15 amino acids long. Trimming removed 0 bases at V and 0 bases at J, with 9 bases between. Germline V CDR1 and CDR2: LGHNA, YSLEER. Sequencing was performed on PBMCs. The V gene is TRBV4-3, the J gene TRBJ2-7; D unresolved. The sequence was obtained from a woman between 40 and 50 years old in good health and CMV-seronegative. The CDR3 reads CASSQEPVSSYEQYF. CDR3 bases: TGCGCCAGCAGCCAAGAACCCGTCAGCTCCTACGAGCAGTACTTC.